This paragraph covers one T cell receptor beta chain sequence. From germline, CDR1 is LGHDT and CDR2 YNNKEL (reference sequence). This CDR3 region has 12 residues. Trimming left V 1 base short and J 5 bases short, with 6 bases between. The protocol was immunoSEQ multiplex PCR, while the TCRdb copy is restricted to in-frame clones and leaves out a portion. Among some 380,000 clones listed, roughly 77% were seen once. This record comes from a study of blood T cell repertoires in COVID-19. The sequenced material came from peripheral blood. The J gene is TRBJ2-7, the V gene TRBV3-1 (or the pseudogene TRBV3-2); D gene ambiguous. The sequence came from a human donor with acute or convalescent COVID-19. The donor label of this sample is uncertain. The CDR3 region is CASSQGPDEQYF. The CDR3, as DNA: TGTGCCAGCAGCCAAGGCCCGGACGAGCAGTACTTC.